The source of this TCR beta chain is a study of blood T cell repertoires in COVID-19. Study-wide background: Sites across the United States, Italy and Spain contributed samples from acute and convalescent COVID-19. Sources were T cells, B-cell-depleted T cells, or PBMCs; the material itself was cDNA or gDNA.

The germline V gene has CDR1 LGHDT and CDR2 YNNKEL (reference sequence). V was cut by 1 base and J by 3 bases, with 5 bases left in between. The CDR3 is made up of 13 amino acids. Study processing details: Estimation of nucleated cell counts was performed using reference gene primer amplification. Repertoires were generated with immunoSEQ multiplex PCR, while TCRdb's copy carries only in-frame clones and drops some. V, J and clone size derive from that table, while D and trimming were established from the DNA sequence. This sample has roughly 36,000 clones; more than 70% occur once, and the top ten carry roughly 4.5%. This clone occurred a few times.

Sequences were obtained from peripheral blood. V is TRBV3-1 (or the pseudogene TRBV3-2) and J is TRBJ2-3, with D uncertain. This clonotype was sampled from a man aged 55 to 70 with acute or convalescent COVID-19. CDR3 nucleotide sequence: TGTGCCAGCAGCCAAGCGGAGACAGATACGCAGTATTTT. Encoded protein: CASSQAETDTQYF.